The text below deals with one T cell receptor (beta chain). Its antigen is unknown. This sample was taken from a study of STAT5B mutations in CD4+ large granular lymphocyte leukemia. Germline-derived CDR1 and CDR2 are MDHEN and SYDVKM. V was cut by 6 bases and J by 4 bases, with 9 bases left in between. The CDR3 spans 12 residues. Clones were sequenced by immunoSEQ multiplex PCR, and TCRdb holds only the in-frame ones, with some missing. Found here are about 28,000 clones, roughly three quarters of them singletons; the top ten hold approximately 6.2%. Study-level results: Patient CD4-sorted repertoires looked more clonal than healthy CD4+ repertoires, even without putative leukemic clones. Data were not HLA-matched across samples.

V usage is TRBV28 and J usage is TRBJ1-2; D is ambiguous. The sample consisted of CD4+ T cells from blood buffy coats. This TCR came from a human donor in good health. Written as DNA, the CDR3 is TGTGCCAGCAGCCCCACGACCTATGGCTACACCTTC. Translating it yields CASSPTTYGYTF.